Included here is one T cell receptor (beta chain) sequence, with context. The antigen this receptor binds is unknown. No base qualities exist here, and no much larger clone lies one base off it. TCRbeta CDR3 regions were amplified from genomic DNA using the immunoSEQ Assay, a bias-controlled multiplex PCR. The study's processing was this. The number of nucleated cells in each sample was estimated by amplification of reference gene primers within the assay. To quantify the absolute abundance of each unique TCRbeta CDR3 rearrangement, sequence reads were collapsed and filtered. For each sample, productive Simpson clonality was calculated by taking the square root of Simpson's diversity index across productive rearrangements. The table comes from immuneACCESS by way of TCRdb, which keeps in-frame sequences with V and J called. Part of the clones is missing from these tables; in studies checked, under half for an unresolved V gene and the rest for unknown reasons. The V and J calls and clone size come from that table; D and trimming were worked out from the DNA. Here the sample has under 140,000 clones; over 65% occur a single time. The ten biggest clones cover less than 4% of the sample.

CDR1 SEHNR and CDR2 FQNEAQ were looked up in the germline V gene (reference sequence). CDR3 length: 12 amino acids, cysteine to phenylalanine. Only the CDR3 part of the read is kept: 36 bases, read in frame from the first base. V is clipped by 4 bases and J by 7 bases, and the sequence between their germline boundaries is 8 bases long. The data were obtained in a study of blood T cell repertoires in COVID-19 (dated by TCRdb to 2019 to 2021). Turning to the overall study: Samples from collaborators originated in the United States, Italy and Spain and spanned both the acute and convalescent phases of COVID-19. The material from the prospective study consisted of cDNA or gDNA derived from T cells, B-cell-depleted T cells, or PBMCs. Subjects who had been exposed to COVID-19, were actively infected with it, or had recovered from it provided the deeply sampled blood TCRbeta repertoires that made up the dataset. The repertoires were made available in a free public database intended to serve as a resource for research on the immune response to SARS-CoV-2. The samples were drawn from two sources: the first 160 participants of the ongoing ImmuneRACE study, and some 1,300 subjects contributed by 6 global collaborators. A de-identified subject ID, COVID-19 status, age in years and sex were almost always included in the sample metadata. Where available, HLA class I and class II types were taken from metadata supplied by the sample provider and were not determined by assay-based typing.

Collaborating institutions collected whole blood in K2EDTA tubes following their own protocols. For TCRbeta analysis, collaborators shipped samples as frozen whole blood, isolated PBMCs, or DNA extracted from either of those sample types. Broader findings and caveats from the paper: The quantity of clinical and demographic metadata differed by source and by participant and was supplied without curation.

The sequence links TRBV7-9 to TRBJ2-1; no D gene call is confident. Sequencing used peripheral blood. The receptor's source is a woman of 80 years or more with acute or convalescent COVID-19. The CDR3 region reads CASSSRANEQFF. The nucleotides read TGTGCCAGCAGCTCTAGAGCAAATGAGCAGTTCTTC.